A selection of T cell receptor beta chains follows, all from one sample in a study of blood T cells in healthy people across ages. TCRdb fed the 5' RACE reads into MiXCR, producing one record per CDR3 protein. This table holds about 720,000 distinct CDR3 sequences, over 20% found once. Sequencing was carried out using blood. These receptor sequences come from a man between 65 and 80 years old in good health. The CDR3 runs from the conserved cysteine through the conserved F or W. D genes are given only for firm matches. Only some rows state a clone size, as once, few, many or a class for expanded clones.

size: NA
V: TRBV9
J: TRBJ1-3
D: NA
CDR3: CACSARDGTIYF
DNA: TGTGCCTGCAGCGCGCGGGACGGCACCATATATTTT

size: few
V: TRBV12-2
J: TRBJ2-1
D: NA
CDR3: CASRLAEQQRGVHEQFF
DNA: TGTGCAAGTCGCTTAGCGGAACAGCAGAGGGGAGTTCATGAGCAGTTCTTC

size: NA
V: TRBV29-1
J: TRBJ2-2
D: NA
CDR3: CSARRQYTGELFF
DNA: TGTAGCGCCCGGCGGCAATACACCGGGGAGCTGTTTTTT

size: NA
V: TRBV2
J: TRBJ2-3
D: NA
CDR3: CASEDLLETDTQYF
DNA: TGTGCCAGCGAAGATTTGTTGGAGACAGATACGCAGTATTTT

size: NA
V: TRBV10-3
J: TRBJ2-5
D: NA
CDR3: CAITRDSQETQYF
DNA: TGTGCCATCACTCGGGACTCCCAAGAGACCCAGTACTTC

size: NA
V: TRBV25-1
J: TRBJ2-7
D: TRBD2
CDR3: CASSGTSNEQYF
DNA: TGTGCCAGCTCCGGGACTAGCAACGAGCAGTACTTC

size: NA
V: TRBV29-1
J: TRBJ1-2
D: NA
CDR3: CSVEAISYGYTF
DNA: TGCAGCGTTGAAGCCATATCCTATGGCTACACCTTC

size: NA
V: TRBV28
J: TRBJ1-2
D: NA
CDR3: CASSPRDALNYGYTF
DNA: TGTGCCAGCAGTCCAAGGGACGCATTAAACTATGGCTACACCTTC

size: NA
V: TRBV9
J: TRBJ2-4
D: TRBD2
CDR3: CASSPGLLEVKYF
DNA: TGTGCCAGCAGCCCGGGACTACTCGAAGTCAAGTACTTC

size: few
V: TRBV7-6
J: TRBJ2-5
D: NA
CDR3: CASSLAGHGETQYF
DNA: TGTGCCAGCAGCTTAGCTGGACACGGGGAGACCCAGTACTTC

size: few
V: TRBV7-2
J: TRBJ1-4
D: NA
CDR3: CASSLAGRHEKLFF
DNA: TGTGCCAGCAGCTTAGCAGGGCGACATGAAAAACTGTTTTTT

size: NA
V: TRBV27
J: TRBJ1-1
D: NA
CDR3: CASRLTGSEAFF
DNA: TGTGCCAGCAGATTGACCGGGAGCGAAGCTTTCTTT

size: NA
V: TRBV20-1
J: TRBJ2-7
D: TRBD2
CDR3: CSARDLAGVELTEQYF
DNA: TGCAGTGCGCGGGACTTAGCGGGAGTGGAGCTAACCGAGCAGTACTTC

size: NA
V: TRBV6-5
J: TRBJ2-5
D: TRBD1
CDR3: CASSRTGGGGETQYF
DNA: TGTGCCAGCAGTCGGACAGGGGGCGGAGGAGAGACCCAGTACTTC

size: few
V: TRBV4-3
J: TRBJ1-2
D: TRBD1
CDR3: CASSQDFNRGGGYTF
DNA: TGCGCCAGCAGCCAAGATTTCAACAGGGGTGGTGGCTACACCTTC

size: many
V: TRBV12-3/TRBV12-4
J: TRBJ2-5
D: TRBD2
CDR3: CASSLGLEETQYF
DNA: TGTGCCAGCAGTTTGGGACTAGAGGAGACCCAGTACTTC

size: NA
V: TRBV4-1
J: TRBJ2-1
D: TRBD2
CDR3: CASSQGLAEYYNEQFF
DNA: TGCGCCAGCAGCCAAGGACTAGCGGAATACTACAATGAGCAGTTCTTC

size: NA
V: TRBV20-1
J: TRBJ2-1
D: TRBD2
CDR3: CSARDRLAGDSPYNEQFF
DNA: TGCAGTGCTAGAGATCGGTTAGCGGGGGACTCACCCTACAATGAGCAGTTCTTC

size: few
V: TRBV10-2
J: TRBJ2-3
D: TRBD2
CDR3: CASSDRIAGGRTDTQYF
DNA: TGCGCCAGCAGTGACCGCATAGCGGGGGGACGCACAGATACGCAGTATTTT

size: few
V: TRBV3-1
J: TRBJ2-7
D: NA
CDR3: CASSQWTRTYEQYF
DNA: TGTGCCAGCAGCCAATGGACAAGAACCTACGAGCAGTACTTC

size: many
V: TRBV12-3/TRBV12-4
J: TRBJ2-7
D: NA
CDR3: CASRRTGPSYEQYF
DNA: TGTGCCAGCAGACGTACAGGGCCCTCCTACGAGCAGTACTTC

size: few
V: TRBV14
J: TRBJ1-3
D: NA
CDR3: CASSRPQDFGSGNTIYF
DNA: TGTGCCAGCAGCCGGCCTCAGGACTTCGGCTCTGGAAACACCATATATTTT

size: few
V: TRBV6-4
J: TRBJ1-4
D: NA
CDR3: CASSDSYPEGRKNEKLFF
DNA: TGTGCCAGCAGTGACTCCTATCCCGAGGGACGTAAGAATGAAAAACTGTTTTTT

size: many
V: TRBV5-1
J: TRBJ2-6
D: NA
CDR3: CASSPQPQTSGANVLTF
DNA: TGCGCCAGCAGCCCTCAACCCCAAACCTCTGGGGCCAACGTCCTGACTTTC

size: few
V: TRBV28
J: TRBJ1-3
D: TRBD1
CDR3: CASSRLRQGVSGNTIYF
DNA: TGTGCCAGCAGTCGTTTAAGACAGGGAGTCTCTGGAAACACCATATATTTT

size: few
V: TRBV5-1
J: TRBJ1-1
D: NA
CDR3: CASSHPDTNTEVFF
DNA: TGCGCCAGCAGCCACCCGGACACGAACACTGAAGTTTTCTTT

size: many
V: TRBV5-1
J: TRBJ2-1
D: NA
CDR3: CASSPGLGSSYNEQFF
DNA: TGCGCCAGCAGCCCTGGCCTCGGTTCCTCCTACAATGAGCAGTTCTTC

size: NA
V: TRBV4-2
J: TRBJ2-1
D: NA
CDR3: CASSPSSLDEQFF
DNA: TGTGCCAGCAGCCCCTCCAGCTTGGATGAGCAGTTCTTC

size: NA
V: TRBV7-9
J: TRBJ2-1
D: NA
CDR3: CASSLRWVEQFF
DNA: TGTGCCAGCAGCTTACGGTGGGTTGAGCAGTTCTTC

size: few
V: TRBV5-1
J: TRBJ2-3
D: NA
CDR3: CASSSGGRNTDTQYF
DNA: TGCGCCAGCAGCTCGGGGGGCAGAAACACAGATACGCAGTATTTT

size: NA
V: TRBV3-1
J: TRBJ2-1
D: NA
CDR3: CASSRALSWDEQFF
DNA: TGTGCCAGCAGCCGGGCGCTCTCATGGGATGAGCAGTTCTTC

size: NA
V: TRBV5-6
J: TRBJ1-1
D: NA
CDR3: CASSLDVQMTEAFF
DNA: TGTGCCAGCAGCTTGGACGTGCAAATGACTGAAGCTTTCTTT

size: NA
V: TRBV18
J: TRBJ2-7
D: TRBD1
CDR3: CASSPRGQGHEQYF
DNA: TGTGCCAGCTCACCACGGGGACAGGGCCACGAGCAGTACTTC

size: many
V: TRBV5-1
J: TRBJ2-1
D: NA
CDR3: CASSLGLNNEQFF
DNA: TGCGCCAGCAGCTTGGGTCTGAACAATGAGCAGTTCTTC

size: NA
V: TRBV20-1
J: TRBJ2-7
D: TRBD1
CDR3: CSARALGTGVEQYF
DNA: TGCAGTGCTAGAGCCTTGGGGACAGGGGTCGAGCAGTACTTC

size: NA
V: TRBV3-1
J: TRBJ2-5
D: NA
CDR3: CASSQDGGHETQYF
DNA: TGTGCCAGCAGCCAAGATGGAGGCCACGAGACCCAGTACTTC

size: NA
V: TRBV18
J: TRBJ1-2
D: NA
CDR3: CASSRDNLESGYTF
DNA: TGTGCCAGCTCCCGGGACAACCTTGAAAGTGGCTACACCTTC

size: NA
V: TRBV20-1
J: TRBJ2-3
D: NA
CDR3: CSARGLEVVDTQYF
DNA: TGCAGTGCTAGAGGACTAGAGGTGGTTGATACGCAGTATTTT

size: once
V: TRBV7-9
J: TRBJ2-1
D: TRBD2
CDR3: CASSLAPPGGDEQFF
DNA: TGTGCCAGCAGCTTAGCCCCCCCGGGAGGGGATGAGCAGTTCTTC

size: NA
V: TRBV3-1
J: TRBJ1-2
D: NA
CDR3: CASSREGLRPNYGYTF
DNA: TGTGCCAGCAGCCGAGAGGGACTGAGACCTAACTATGGCTACACCTTC

size: few
V: TRBV7-2
J: TRBJ1-2
D: NA
CDR3: CASSFDRISNYGYTF
DNA: TGTGCCAGCAGCTTTGACAGAATATCAAACTATGGCTACACCTTC

size: NA
V: TRBV7-2
J: TRBJ2-1
D: NA
CDR3: CASSLDGSSPYNEQFF
DNA: TGTGCCAGCAGCTTGGACGGCTCATCCCCCTACAATGAGCAGTTCTTC

size: NA
V: TRBV12-3/TRBV12-4
J: TRBJ2-5
D: TRBD2
CDR3: CASSLPGLARQETQYF
DNA: TGTGCCAGCAGCCTTCCAGGACTAGCGCGCCAAGAGACCCAGTACTTC

size: few
V: TRBV9
J: TRBJ2-1
D: NA
CDR3: CALEASYNEQFF
DNA: TGTGCCCTGGAGGCCTCCTACAATGAGCAGTTCTTC

size: NA
V: TRBV7-2
J: TRBJ1-5
D: NA
CDR3: CASSSQGGNQPQHF
DNA: TGTGCCAGCAGTTCACAGGGAGGGAATCAGCCCCAGCATTTT

size: few
V: TRBV20-1
J: TRBJ2-1
D: NA
CDR3: CSAREERGGSYNEQFF
DNA: TGCAGTGCTAGAGAGGAGAGAGGGGGCTCCTACAATGAGCAGTTCTTC

size: NA
V: TRBV3-1
J: TRBJ2-7
D: NA
CDR3: CASSRTQGFTYEQYF
DNA: TGTGCCAGCAGCCGGACGCAAGGATTTACCTACGAGCAGTACTTC

size: NA
V: TRBV20-1
J: TRBJ1-4
D: TRBD1
CDR3: CSAGGQPATNEKLFF
DNA: TGCAGTGCCGGGGGACAGCCGGCAACTAATGAAAAACTGTTTTTT

size: NA
V: TRBV7-8
J: TRBJ1-5
D: TRBD1
CDR3: CASSREGGFNQPQHF
DNA: TGTGCCAGCAGCCGAGAAGGGGGCTTCAATCAGCCCCAGCATTTT

size: NA
V: TRBV28
J: TRBJ2-1
D: NA
CDR3: CASRSPVTGYNEQFF
DNA: TGTGCCAGCAGATCGCCGGTTACAGGGTACAATGAGCAGTTCTTC

size: few
V: TRBV4-1
J: TRBJ2-3
D: NA
CDR3: CASSQPFTDPGHTQYF
DNA: TGCGCCAGCAGCCAACCTTTCACCGACCCCGGGCATACGCAGTATTTT

size: few
V: TRBV9
J: TRBJ2-3
D: NA
CDR3: CASSLPPPATDTQYF
DNA: TGTGCCAGCAGCCTCCCTCCCCCAGCGACAGATACGCAGTATTTT